This TCR beta chain was sequenced in a study of cytomegalovirus exposure and HLA in healthy donors. Findings and limits, study-wide: In presence/absence analyses, roughly uniform sequencing depth across donors was assumed. Researchers left out some V segments, among them TRBV6-2 and TRBV6-3, as indistinguishable. In terms of immune exposure information, only CMV serostatus was available. TCR sequences were mostly rare, though some public TCRs occurred in many donors.

V shed 4 bases and J shed 8 bases, with 9 bases lying between them. Germline lookup yields CDR1 GTSNPN and CDR2 SVGIG (reference sequence). The CDR3 covers 12 residues. Remarks on this clone: Its antigen is undetermined.

Primers for the PCR totalled 60 Vbeta and 13 Jbeta. The method was immunoSEQ multiplex PCR; TCRdb's version includes in-frame clones alone and lacks a portion of them. The repertoire has 80,000 or so clones, around three quarters of them found once; the top ten carry approximately 4.4%. This clonotype originated in a man aged 35-49 years in good health and CMV-seronegative. Sequenced: PBMCs. V is TRBV30 and J is TRBJ1-6; D gene unclear. CDR3 loop: CAWTTRDSPLHF. As DNA, the CDR3 is TGTGCCTGGACAACCCGAGATTCACCCCTCCACTTT.